The 26 T cell receptor beta chains below all came from one sample that was sequenced in a study of T cells in Graves' hyperthyroidism and ophthalmopathy. Amplification of TCR beta CDR3 regions was performed using RNA transcripts as template. The HTBI primer set drove a first-round RT-PCR of the TCR CDR3. TCRdb re-derived calls from the multiplex PCR reads in MiXCR, one entry per CDR3 protein. The data show about 200,000 distinct CDR3 sequences, with around 16% seen just once and roughly 49% held by the top ten. The sample consisted of blood. Receptors were obtained from a woman aged 50 to 60 with Graves' hyperthyroidism.

This clonotype was seen a handful of times. The chain carries TRBV28 and TRBJ1-5; a possible D gene is TRBD1 (5 bases). CDR1 and CDR2 (germline): MDHEN, SYDVKM. The germline V and J ends were trimmed by 3 bases and 5 bases, with 17 bases remaining between them. This CDR3 spans 16 amino acids. The CDR3 spells CASSFMGGGLDQPQHF. The DNA for the CDR3 is TGTGCCAGCAGTTTTATGGGGGGTGGCCTCGATCAGCCCCAGCATTTT.

This clonotype was detected many times. For the CDR3, the DNA is TGTGCCAGCAGTTACTCAGGCCAGGGGGCGAACTCCTATAATTCACCCCTCCACTTT. Its translation is CASSYSGQGANSYNSPLHF. This chain uses TRBV6-6 with TRBJ1-6, with 8 positions matching TRBD1. This CDR3 is built from 19 residues. The V gene's germline CDR1 is MNHNY and CDR2 SVGAGI (reference sequence). V trimming: 0 bases; J trimming: 0 bases; junction bases outside the gene matches: 7.

This clonotype was seen only a few times. The chain carries TRBV7-9 and TRBJ2-6, with 8 bases matching TRBD2. This CDR3 is built from 19 residues. Germline CDR1 SEHNR, CDR2 FQNEAQ (reference sequence). V was clipped by 5 bases and J by 0 bases; unmatched bases: 12. The CDR3 here is CASSPSGPNPSSGANVLTF. The CDR3 nucleotides read TGTGCCAGCAGCCCTAGCGGGCCTAACCCGAGCTCTGGGGCCAACGTCCTGACTTTC.

The V call is TRBV28, the J call TRBJ1-5; 7 nucleotides match TRBD1. This CDR3 is 16 amino acids long. Germline assignment: CDR1 MDHEN and CDR2 SYDVKM. V was pared by 7 bases and J by 7 bases, with 16 bases of the junction left unmatched. The CDR3 is CASTSSRQGLGQPQHF. CDR3 coding DNA: TGTGCCAGCACCTCCTCCCGACAGGGCTTGGGACAGCCCCAGCATTTT.

The chain has TRBV12-3 or TRBV12-4 and TRBJ2-1; 14 bases line up with TRBD2. The CDR3 has 16 amino acids. Trimming cost V 3 bases and J 9 bases; bases outside gene matches: 7. The DNA of the CDR3 is TGTGCCAGCAGTTTTAAGGGGACTAGCGGGAGTGGTGAGCAGTTCTTC. It encodes CASSFKGTSGSGEQFF.

This clonotype has at least ten counts. The chain links TRBV12-3 or TRBV12-4 to TRBJ2-1; 11 nucleotides agree with TRBD2. The ends lost 3 bases at V and 4 bases at J; junction bases unmatched: 2. The length of the CDR3 is 15 residues. CDR3 protein: CASSFSSGRYNEQFF. The DNA for the CDR3 is TGTGCCAGCAGTTTCTCTAGCGGGAGGTACAATGAGCAGTTCTTC.

This clonotype has only a few counts. V is TRBV14 and J is TRBJ2-1; TRBD2 agrees at 12 bases. Germline lookup yields CDR1 SGHDN and CDR2 FVKESK. CDR3 size: 17 residues. Trimming removed 0 bases from V and 10 bases from J; junction bases left unmatched: 10. CDR3 protein: CASSQDLILAGGREQFF. CDR3 DNA: TGTGCCAGCAGCCAAGATTTAATACTAGCGGGAGGAAGGGAGCAGTTCTTC.

The sample holds many counts of this clonotype. V usage is TRBV20-1 and J usage is TRBJ1-2, with D uncertain. V was clipped by 4 bases and J by 4 bases, with 13 bases between them. The CDR3 spans 13 residues. Germline CDR1 DFQATT, CDR2 SNEGSKA (reference sequence). CDR3 protein: CSAIQTLGYGYTF. CDR3 nucleotide sequence: TGCAGTGCTATACAGACCCTGGGCTATGGCTACACCTTC.

This clonotype was seen repeatedly, ten times or more. This chain uses TRBV6-1 with TRBJ2-1; 10 bases map to TRBD2. CDR1 is MNHNS, CDR2 SASEGT, per germline. The CDR3 is 14 amino acids. With V trimmed by 10 bases and J by 3 bases, 6 bases remained unmatched. The DNA of the CDR3 is TGTGCCACAGCCGGGACTAGCGACTACAATGAGCAGTTCTTC. It is translated as CATAGTSDYNEQFF.

Ten or more counts support this clonotype. This chain connects TRBV12-3 or TRBV12-4 to TRBJ1-4, with D hard to call. The length of the CDR3 is 11 residues. The ends were cut back, 3 bases at V and 7 bases at J, with 3 bases in the middle. For the CDR3, the DNA is TGTGCCAGCAGTTTCTTTGAAAAACTGTTTTTT. Its protein product is CASSFFEKLFF.

There are many counts of this clonotype. The V gene is TRBV2, the J gene TRBJ1-4; unclear D gene. Trimming left V 8 bases short and J 4 bases short, with 11 bases between. The CDR3 covers 13 residues. From germline, CDR1 is SNHLY and CDR2 FYNNEI. The chain's CDR3 is CASFGRINEKLFF. CDR3 nucleotides: TGTGCCAGCTTTGGACGGATTAATGAAAAACTGTTTTTT.

The table lists this clonotype with many counts. The chain uses TRBV3-1 and TRBJ2-1, with 7 bases that match TRBD2. This CDR3 has 16 residues. Trimming removed 0 bases from V and 4 bases from J; junction bases left unmatched: 6. Germline values: CDR1 LGHDT, CDR2 YNNKEL (reference sequence). The CDR3 sequence is CASSQDPSGIYNEQFF. As DNA, the CDR3 is TGTGCCAGCAGCCAAGACCCCAGCGGGATATACAATGAGCAGTTCTTC.

The V call is TRBV6-1, the J call TRBJ2-7, with D possibly called TRBD1 or TRBD2 (5 bases each). From germline, CDR1 is MNHNS and CDR2 SASEGT. V was clipped by 5 bases and J by 7 bases, with 12 bases between them. This CDR3 comprises 12 residues. In nucleotides, the CDR3 is TGTGCCAGCAGTAAACAGGACTTTGAGCAGTACTTC. Translated: CASSKQDFEQYF.

This chain joins TRBV3-1 and TRBJ1-2; 12 bases map to TRBD1. Germline V gene sequence: CDR1 LGHDT, CDR2 YNNKEL (reference sequence). CDR3 length: 16 residues. Unmatched junction bases numbered 8, after V lost 2 bases and J lost 7 bases. The CDR3 region has the DNA TGTGCCAGCAGCCAAAGGGGACAGGGGGCCGTAGGTGGCTACACCTTC. It codes for CASSQRGQGAVGGYTF.

This clonotype has a count of ten or more. The chain combines TRBV11-2 with TRBJ2-7, with D possibly TRBD2 on 6 matching bases. There are 13 residues in the CDR3. Germline loops: CDR1 SGHAT, CDR2 FQNNGV. V was pared by 7 bases and J by 2 bases, with 12 bases between. The CDR3 DNA follows: TGTGCCAGCACGGGACTGAACCCCTACGAGCAGTACTTC. Encoded protein: CASTGLNPYEQYF. Using reference TRBV11-2 and TRBJ2-7 for the parts outside the CDR3, the full variable domain is EAGVAQSPRYKIIEKRQSVAFWCNPISGHATLYWYQQILGQGPKLLIQFQNNGVVDDSQLPKDRFSAERLKGVDSTLKIQPAKLEDSAVYLCASTGLNPYEQYFGPGTRLTVT.

The V gene is TRBV28, the J gene TRBJ1-2; D might be TRBD1 (6 bases). This CDR3 has 13 residues. The V gene lost 3 bases and the J gene lost 5 bases, with 10 bases spanning the gap. The germline gives CDR1 MDHEN, CDR2 SYDVKM. DNA of the CDR3: TGTGCCAGCAGTTTGATGGACAGTTATGGCTACACCTTC. It codes for CASSLMDSYGYTF.

This clonotype was counted once. The chain is built from TRBV28 and TRBJ2-7; D possibly corresponds to TRBD1 (6 bases). Deletions cut 8 bases from V and 4 bases from J, with 12 bases between. Germline lookup yields CDR1 MDHEN and CDR2 SYDVKM. This CDR3 spans 12 amino acids. The CDR3 DNA sequence: TGTGCCAGCGCCGGGACAAGATACGAGCAGTACTTC. Protein product: CASAGTRYEQYF.

This clonotype has a count of ten or more. The gene calls are TRBV15 and TRBJ1-5, with TRBD1 as a possible D gene (5 bases). Trimming pared 2 bases from V and 0 bases from J, leaving 14 bases between. This CDR3 region has 17 residues. Per germline, CDR1 LNHNV and CDR2 YYDKDF (reference sequence). CDR3 protein: CATSRNTQGYSNQPQHF. In DNA form, the CDR3 reads TGTGCCACCAGCAGAAATACTCAGGGCTATAGCAATCAGCCCCAGCATTTT.

This clonotype was seen at least ten times. This chain joins TRBV7-9 and TRBJ1-5; D is ambiguous. The V end was cut by 1 base, the J end by 6 bases, with 10 bases between. CDR1 SEHNR and CDR2 FQNEAQ come from the germline V gene (reference sequence). The CDR3 has 14 amino acids. CDR3 sequence (DNA): TGTGCCAGCAGCTTAGAGTATCCAGGTCAGCCCCAGCATTTT. It encodes CASSLEYPGQPQHF.

This clonotype occurred many times. The chain joins TRBV10-2 to TRBJ2-3; TRBD1 matches at 10 bases. V trimming: 7 bases; J trimming: 0 bases; junction bases outside the gene matches: 7. Per germline, CDR1 WSHSY and CDR2 SAAADI. This CDR3 is built from 16 residues. CDR3 residues: CASISGQGVSTDTQYF. CDR3 bases: TGCGCCAGCATCTCAGGACAGGGGGTTAGCACAGATACGCAGTATTTT.

At least ten counts were recorded for this clonotype. V is TRBV7-6 and J is TRBJ1-6, with 9 bases aligning to TRBD1. This CDR3 has 15 residues. V trimming: 5 bases; J trimming: 9 bases; junction bases outside the gene matches: 8. The germline gives CDR1 SGHVS, CDR2 FNYEAQ. This CDR3 is CASSEEPGQGSPLHF. CDR3 bases: TGTGCCAGCAGCGAAGAACCGGGACAGGGTTCACCCCTCCACTTT.

There are many counts of this clonotype. The chain joins TRBV20-1 to TRBJ2-5; TRBD1 might be the D (6 bases). CDR1 is DFQATT and CDR2 is SNEGSKA in the germline V gene (reference sequence). The ends were cut back, 4 bases at V and 5 bases at J, with 17 bases in the middle. The CDR3 has 14 residues. CDR3 nucleotides: TGCAGTGCTAATAGTGTAGGGGGTAGTGAGACCCAGTACTTC. Amino acid sequence: CSANSVGGSETQYF.

This clonotype occurred a few times. CDR3 nucleotides: TGTGCCTGGGCCCTAAACAGGGGGAACGAAAAACTGTTTTTT. Amino acid sequence: CAWALNRGNEKLFF. The chain recombines TRBV30 with TRBJ1-4, with TRBD1 matching 8 bases. The CDR3 runs to 14 residues. J gave up 8 bases and V 5 bases, and 10 bases lay outside the gene matches. The germline V gene encodes CDR1 GTSNPN and CDR2 SVGIG (reference sequence).

As for this clonotype: A read error is possible here, since a much larger clone lies one base away. The V and J genes are TRBV7-9 and TRBJ2-5, with D unresolved. The CDR3 totals 13 residues. Germline loops: CDR1 SEHNR, CDR2 FQNEAQ (reference sequence). DNA of the CDR3: TGTGCCAGCAGCTTAGGAGTCCAAGGGACCCAGTACTTC. Translating gives CASSLGVQGTQYF.

The chain employs TRBV18 and TRBJ1-1; D is uncertain. The CDR3 consists of 14 residues. Germline V gives CDR1 KGHSH, CDR2 LQKENI. The V end lost 1 base, the J end lost 2 bases, and 8 bases lay between the germline ends. Here the CDR3 reads CASSPRRTNTEAFF. Written as DNA, the CDR3 is TGTGCCAGCTCACCACGGCGGACTAACACTGAAGCTTTCTTT.

Comments on this clonotype: Since a much larger clone is just one base distant, this may be a read error. The chain couples TRBV20-1 to TRBJ1-2, with 7 bases fitting TRBD1. The CDR3 spans 13 residues. V was clipped by 3 bases and J by 4 bases; unmatched bases: 5. The germline V gene has CDR1 DFQATT and CDR2 SNEGSKA (reference sequence). This chain's CDR3 is CSASTGTAYGYTF. CDR3 DNA: TGCAGTGCTAGTACCGGGACAGCCTATGGCTACACCTTC.